A single T cell receptor beta chain is shown here with its context. Its cognate antigen is unknown. This sample is part of a study of post-analysis software for immune sequencing data. Every TCR beta cDNA library bore unique molecular identifiers. TCRdb processed the PCR reads anew with MiXCR; each CDR3 protein has one entry. The sample records some 160,000 distinct CDR3 sequences, under 40% being singletons. Study results and caveats: F measure showed strong co-clustering of same-batch samples. In patients, TRBV5-6, TRBV5-1 and TRBV20-1 belonged to roughly five TRBV segments found more frequently than in controls. Normalized Chao1 diversity was significantly lower in multiple sclerosis patients than in controls.

V shed 8 bases, J shed 2 bases, and the junction held 14 bases outside the gene matches. The germline gives CDR1 MNHEY, CDR2 SVGAGI. The CDR3 has 16 residues. Sequences were derived from blood, sampled after autologous hematopoietic stem cell transplantation. The source is a girl between 10 and 17 years old with multiple sclerosis. The genes are TRBV6-5 and TRBJ2-7, with TRBD2 matching over 8 bases. The CDR3 nucleotides read TGTGCCAGCCAAAAGAGTGCGAGCGGGAGACCCTACGAGCAGTACTTC. This encodes CASQKSASGRPYEQYF.